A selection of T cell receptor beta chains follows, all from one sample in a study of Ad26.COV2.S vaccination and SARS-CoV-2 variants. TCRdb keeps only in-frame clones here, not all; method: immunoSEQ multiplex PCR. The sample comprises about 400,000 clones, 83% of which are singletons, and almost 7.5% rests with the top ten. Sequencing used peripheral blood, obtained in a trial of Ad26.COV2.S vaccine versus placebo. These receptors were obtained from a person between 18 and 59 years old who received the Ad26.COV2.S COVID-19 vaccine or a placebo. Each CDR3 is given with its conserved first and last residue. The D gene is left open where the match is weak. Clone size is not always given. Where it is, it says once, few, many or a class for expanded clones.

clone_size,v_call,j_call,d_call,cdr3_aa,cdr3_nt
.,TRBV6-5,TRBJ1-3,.,CARSTGTSGNTIYF,TGTGCCAGAAGTACAGGAACCTCTGGAAACACCATATATTTT
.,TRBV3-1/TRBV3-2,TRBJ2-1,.,CASSLWGWNEQFF,TGTGCCAGCAGCCTCTGGGGATGGAATGAGCAGTTCTTC
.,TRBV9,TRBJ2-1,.,CASSFLAISYNEQFF,TGTGCCAGCAGCTTTCTAGCAATCTCCTACAATGAGCAGTTCTTC
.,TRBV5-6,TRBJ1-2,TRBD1,CASKRDRGLNYGYTF,TGTGCCAGCAAGCGAGACAGGGGGCTTAACTATGGCTACACCTTC
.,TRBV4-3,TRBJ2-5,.,CASSQEVLGETQYF,TGCGCCAGCAGCCAAGAGGTCCTAGGGGAGACCCAGTACTTC
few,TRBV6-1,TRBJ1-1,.,CASSEWATLLGDTEAFF,TGTGCCAGCAGTGAATGGGCCACTCTCCTCGGGGACACTGAAGCTTTCTTT
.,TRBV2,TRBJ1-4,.,CASYQEANEKLFF,TGTGCCAGCTATCAGGAGGCAAATGAAAAACTGTTTTTT
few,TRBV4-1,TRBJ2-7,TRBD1,CASSHRSGQGRNEQYF,TGCGCCAGCAGCCACAGATCGGGACAGGGACGTAACGAGCAGTACTTC
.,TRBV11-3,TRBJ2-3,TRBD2,CASSSRLAGSSDTQYF,TGTGCCAGCAGCTCCAGACTAGCGGGATCTTCTGATACGCAGTATTTT
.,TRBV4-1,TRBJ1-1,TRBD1,CASRGTGGNTEAFF,TGCGCCAGCAGGGGGACAGGGGGGAACACTGAAGCTTTCTTT
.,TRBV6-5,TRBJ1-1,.,CASSRPMNTEAFF,TGTGCCAGCAGTCGTCCCATGAACACTGAAGCTTTCTTT
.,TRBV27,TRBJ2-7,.,CASSLSGYEQYF,TGTGCCAGCAGTTTATCTGGTTACGAGCAGTACTTC
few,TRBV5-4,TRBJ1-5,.,CASSLGGLSNQPQHF,TGTGCCAGCAGCTTGGGAGGGCTGAGCAATCAGCCCCAGCATTTT
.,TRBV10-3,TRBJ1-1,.,CAISEGAGEANTEAFF,TGTGCCATCAGTGAAGGGGCGGGGGAGGCAAACACTGAAGCTTTCTTT
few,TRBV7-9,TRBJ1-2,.,CASSLAGRNNYGYTF,TGTGCCAGCAGCTTAGCGGGTCGAAACAACTATGGCTACACCTTC
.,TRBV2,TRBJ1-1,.,CASSRDRNTEAFF,TGTGCCAGCAGCCGAGATCGGAACACTGAAGCTTTCTTT
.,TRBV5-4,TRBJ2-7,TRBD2,CASSSQSPLAGTYEQYF,TGTGCCAGCAGCTCTCAGTCCCCACTAGCGGGGACGTACGAGCAGTACTTC
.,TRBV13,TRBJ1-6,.,CASSSLRGGGRGSPLHF,TGTGCCAGCAGCTCGTTAAGAGGCGGGGGTCGGGGCTCACCCCTCCACTTT
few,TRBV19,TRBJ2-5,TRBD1,CASSRDRGETQYF,TGTGCCAGTAGTCGGGACAGGGGGGAGACCCAGTACTTC
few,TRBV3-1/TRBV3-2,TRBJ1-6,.,CASSQGHTDSPLHF,TGTGCCAGCAGCCAAGGGCATACAGATTCACCCCTCCACTTT